This entry features one T cell receptor (beta chain) sequence. This entry is derived from a study of shared clonotypes between healthy human individuals. As for the study in general: CD4 naive cells filled three plates per donor, CD4 memory three, CD8 naive two and CD8 memory one.

As handled by the study authors: There were no quality scores in the junction-only immunoSEQ sequences, so filtering differed. Assay: immunoSEQ multiplex PCR; the TCRdb copy retains only in-frame clones and omits some. V and J calls plus clone size are reproduced from that table; the DNA served to infer D and trimming. The sample records approximately 2.4 million clones, approximately 94% being singletons. Trimming pared 0 bases from V and 0 bases from J, leaving 14 bases between. The CDR3 loop spans 16 amino acids. Germline CDR1 is GTSNPN and CDR2 is SVGIG (reference sequence). The source material was naive CD4+ T cells sorted from blood. Subset here: CD45RA+ positively selected. The clonotype originates from a man aged 18 to 29 in good health. This chain links TRBV30 with TRBJ1-1; no clear D gene. CDR3 DNA sequence: TGTGCCTGGAGTGTCGGATCCGGGAACCTGAACACTGAAGCTTTCTTT. This translates into CAWSVGSGNLNTEAFF.